This T cell receptor beta chain was observed in a study of cytomegalovirus exposure and HLA in healthy donors. Study details: Genotyping showed 81% of roughly 400 donors falling in the Caucasian-associated ancestry cluster. Study results and caveats: A later analysis appeared to link common viral pathogens to several of the most significant clusters. Associated with cytomegalovirus, according to the listing, were fewer than 200 TCR beta chains.

The PCR used 60 Vbeta and 13 Jbeta primers. The assay was immunoSEQ multiplex PCR, and TCRdb's table has in-frame clones only and misses some. This sample has some 52,000 clones, with over 60% found just once. As regards this clone: Its antigen is as yet unknown.

Input material: PBMCs. The sequence was obtained from a woman between 45 and 65 years old in good health and CMV-seronegative.

Written as DNA, the CDR3 is TGCAGCGTTGGAGGCGAGGCTGGGGCCAACGTCCTGACTTTC. It is translated as CSVGGEAGANVLTF. V gene TRBV29-1 combines with J gene TRBJ2-6; D remains unclear. CDR1 and CDR2 (germline): SQVTM, ANQGSEA. The CDR3 runs to 14 residues. V lost 4 bases, J lost 2 bases, and 9 bases lay in between.